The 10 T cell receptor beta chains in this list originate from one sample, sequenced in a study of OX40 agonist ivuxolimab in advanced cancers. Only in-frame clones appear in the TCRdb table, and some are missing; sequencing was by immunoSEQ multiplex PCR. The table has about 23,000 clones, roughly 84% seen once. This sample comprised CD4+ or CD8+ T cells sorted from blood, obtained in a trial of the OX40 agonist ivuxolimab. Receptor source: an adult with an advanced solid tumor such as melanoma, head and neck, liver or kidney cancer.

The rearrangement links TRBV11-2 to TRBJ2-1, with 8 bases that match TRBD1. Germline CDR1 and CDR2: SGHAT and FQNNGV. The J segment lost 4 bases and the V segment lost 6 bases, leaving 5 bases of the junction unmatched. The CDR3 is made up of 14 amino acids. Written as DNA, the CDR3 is TGTGCCAGCAGTCAGACAGGGGTTTACAATGAGCAGTTCTTC. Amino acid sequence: CASSQTGVYNEQFF. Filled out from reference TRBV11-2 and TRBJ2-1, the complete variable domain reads EAGVAQSPRYKIIEKRQSVAFWCNPISGHATLYWYQQILGQGPKLLIQFQNNGVVDDSQLPKDRFSAERLKGVDSTLKIQPAKLEDSAVYLCASSQTGVYNEQFFGPGTRLTVL.

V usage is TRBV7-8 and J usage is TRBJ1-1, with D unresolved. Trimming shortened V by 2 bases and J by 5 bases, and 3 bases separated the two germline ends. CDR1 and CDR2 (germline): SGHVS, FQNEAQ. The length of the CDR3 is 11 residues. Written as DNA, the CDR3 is TGTGCCAGCAGCTTATTAACTGAAGCTTTCTTT. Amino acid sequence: CASSLLTEAFF.

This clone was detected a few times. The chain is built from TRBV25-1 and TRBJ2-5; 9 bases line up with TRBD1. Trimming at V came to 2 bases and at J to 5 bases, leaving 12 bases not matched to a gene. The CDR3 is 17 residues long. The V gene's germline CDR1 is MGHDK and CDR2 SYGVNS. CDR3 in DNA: TGTGCCAGCAGTGAAACACGCACGGGGACAGGGCTCGAGACCCAGTACTTC. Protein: CASSETRTGTGLETQYF.

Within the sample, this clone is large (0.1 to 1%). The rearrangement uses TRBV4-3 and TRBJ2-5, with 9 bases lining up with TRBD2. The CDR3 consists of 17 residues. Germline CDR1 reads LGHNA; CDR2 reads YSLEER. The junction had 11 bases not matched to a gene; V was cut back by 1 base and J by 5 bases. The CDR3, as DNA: TGCGCCAGCAGCCAAGGCTCTAGCGGGGTCCCAGGGGAGACCCAGTACTTC. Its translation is CASSQGSSGVPGETQYF.

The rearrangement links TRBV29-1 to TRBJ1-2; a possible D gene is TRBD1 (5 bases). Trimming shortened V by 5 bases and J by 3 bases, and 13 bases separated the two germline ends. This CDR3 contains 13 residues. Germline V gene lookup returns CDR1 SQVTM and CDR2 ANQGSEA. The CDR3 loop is CSVWGEIDYGYTF. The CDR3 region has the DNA TGCAGCGTTTGGGGGGAGATCGACTATGGCTACACCTTC.

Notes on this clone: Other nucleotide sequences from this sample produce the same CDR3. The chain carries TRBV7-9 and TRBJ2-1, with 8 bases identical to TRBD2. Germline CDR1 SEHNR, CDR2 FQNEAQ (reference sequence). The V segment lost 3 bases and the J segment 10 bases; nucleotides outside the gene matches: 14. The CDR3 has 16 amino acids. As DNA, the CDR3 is TGTGCCAGCAGCTTGGGAGCGTCGGGGGGGGCTAACGAGCAGTTCTTC. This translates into CASSLGASGGANEQFF.

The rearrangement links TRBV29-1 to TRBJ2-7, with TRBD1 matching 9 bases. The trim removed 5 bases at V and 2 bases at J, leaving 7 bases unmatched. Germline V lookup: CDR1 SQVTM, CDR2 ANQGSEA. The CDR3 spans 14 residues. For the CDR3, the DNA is TGCAGCGTTCCCCGGGACAGGGAGCCCTACGAGCAGTACTTC. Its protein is CSVPRDREPYEQYF.

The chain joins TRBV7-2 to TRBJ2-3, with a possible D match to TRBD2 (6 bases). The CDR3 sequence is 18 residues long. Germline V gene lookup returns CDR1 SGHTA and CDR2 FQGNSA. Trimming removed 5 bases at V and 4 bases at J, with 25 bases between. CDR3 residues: CASSASDPLGGVSDTQYF. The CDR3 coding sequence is TGTGCCAGCAGCGCCTCGGATCCGTTGGGCGGGGTGTCAGATACGCAGTATTTT.

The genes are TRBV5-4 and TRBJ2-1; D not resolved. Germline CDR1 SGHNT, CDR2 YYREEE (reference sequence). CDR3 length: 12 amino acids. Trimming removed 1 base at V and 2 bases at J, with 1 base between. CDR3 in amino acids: CASSLPYNEQFF. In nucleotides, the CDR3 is TGTGCCAGCAGCTTGCCCTACAATGAGCAGTTCTTC.

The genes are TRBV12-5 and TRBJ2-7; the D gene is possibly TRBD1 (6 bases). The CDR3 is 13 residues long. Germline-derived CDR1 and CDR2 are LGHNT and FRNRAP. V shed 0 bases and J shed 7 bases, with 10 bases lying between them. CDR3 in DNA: TGTGCTAGTGGTTTGGTAGTACAGGGTGAGCAGTACTTC. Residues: CASGLVVQGEQYF.